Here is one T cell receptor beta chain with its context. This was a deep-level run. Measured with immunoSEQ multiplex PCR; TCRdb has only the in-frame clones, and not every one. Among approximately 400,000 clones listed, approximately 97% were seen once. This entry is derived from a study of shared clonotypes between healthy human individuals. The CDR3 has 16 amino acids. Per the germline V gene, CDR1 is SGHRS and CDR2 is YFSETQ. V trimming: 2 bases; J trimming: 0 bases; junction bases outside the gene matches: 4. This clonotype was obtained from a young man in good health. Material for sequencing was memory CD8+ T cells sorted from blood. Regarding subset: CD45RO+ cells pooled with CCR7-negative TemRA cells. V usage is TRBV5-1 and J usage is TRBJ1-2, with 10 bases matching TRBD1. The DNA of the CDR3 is TGCGCCAGCAGCTTTCGGACAGGGGGGGCTAACTATGGCTACACCTTC. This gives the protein CASSFRTGGANYGYTF.